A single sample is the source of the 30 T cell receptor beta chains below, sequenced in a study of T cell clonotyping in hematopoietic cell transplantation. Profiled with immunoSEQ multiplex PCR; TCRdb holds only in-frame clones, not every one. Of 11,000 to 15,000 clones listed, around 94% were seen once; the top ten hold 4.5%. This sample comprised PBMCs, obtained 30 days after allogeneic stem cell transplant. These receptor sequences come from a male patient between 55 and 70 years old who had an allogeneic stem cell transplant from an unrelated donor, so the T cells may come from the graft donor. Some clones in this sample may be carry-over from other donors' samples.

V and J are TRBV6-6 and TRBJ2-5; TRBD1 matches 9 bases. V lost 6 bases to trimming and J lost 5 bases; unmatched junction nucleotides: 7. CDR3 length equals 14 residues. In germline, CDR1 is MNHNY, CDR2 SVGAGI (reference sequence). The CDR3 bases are TGTGCCAGCAGAGATACAGGGGGCACGGAGACCCAGTACTTC. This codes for CASRDTGGTETQYF.

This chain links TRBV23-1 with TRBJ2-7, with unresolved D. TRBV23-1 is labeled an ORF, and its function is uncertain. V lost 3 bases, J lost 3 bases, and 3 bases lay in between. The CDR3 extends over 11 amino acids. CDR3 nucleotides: TGCGCCAGCAGTCACTACTACGAGCAGTACTTC. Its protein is CASSHYYEQYF.

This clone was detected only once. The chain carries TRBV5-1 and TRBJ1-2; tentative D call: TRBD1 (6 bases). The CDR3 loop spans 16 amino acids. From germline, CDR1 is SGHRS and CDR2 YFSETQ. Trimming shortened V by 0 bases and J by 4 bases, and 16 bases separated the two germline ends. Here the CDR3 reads CASSLESGARGYGYTF. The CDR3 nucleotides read TGCGCCAGCAGCTTGGAATCAGGGGCGCGGGGCTATGGCTACACCTTC.

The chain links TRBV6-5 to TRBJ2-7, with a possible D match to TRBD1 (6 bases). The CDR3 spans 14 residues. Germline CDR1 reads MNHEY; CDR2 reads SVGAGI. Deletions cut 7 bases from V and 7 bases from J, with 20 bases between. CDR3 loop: CASTPARAQGEQYF. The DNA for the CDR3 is TGTGCCAGCACCCCGGCGAGGGCTCAGGGGGAGCAGTACTTC.

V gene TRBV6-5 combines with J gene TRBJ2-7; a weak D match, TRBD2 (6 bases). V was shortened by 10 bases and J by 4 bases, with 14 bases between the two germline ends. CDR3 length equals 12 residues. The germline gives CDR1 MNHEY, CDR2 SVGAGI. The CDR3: CATSPGGYEQYF. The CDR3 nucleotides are TGTGCCACCTCCCCCGGGGGTTACGAGCAGTACTTC.

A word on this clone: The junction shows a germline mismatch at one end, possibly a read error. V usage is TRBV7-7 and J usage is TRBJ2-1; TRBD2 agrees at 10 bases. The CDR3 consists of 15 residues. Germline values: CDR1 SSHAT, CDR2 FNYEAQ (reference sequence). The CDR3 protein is CASSLLAGGINEQFF. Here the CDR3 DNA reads TGTGCTAGCAGCTTATTAGCGGGGGGAATCAATGAGCAGTTCTTC.

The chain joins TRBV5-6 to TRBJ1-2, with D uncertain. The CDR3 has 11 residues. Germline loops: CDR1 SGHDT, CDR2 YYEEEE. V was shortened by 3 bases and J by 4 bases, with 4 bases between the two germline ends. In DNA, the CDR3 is TGTGCCAGCAGCTCCCTCTATGGCTACACCTTC. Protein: CASSSLYGYTF. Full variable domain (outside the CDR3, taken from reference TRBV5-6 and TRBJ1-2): DAGVTQSPTHLIKTRGQQVTLRCSPKSGHDTVSWYQQALGQGPQFIFQYYEEEERQRGNFPDRFSGHQFPNYSSELNVNALLLGDSALYLCASSSLYGYTFGSGTRLTVV.

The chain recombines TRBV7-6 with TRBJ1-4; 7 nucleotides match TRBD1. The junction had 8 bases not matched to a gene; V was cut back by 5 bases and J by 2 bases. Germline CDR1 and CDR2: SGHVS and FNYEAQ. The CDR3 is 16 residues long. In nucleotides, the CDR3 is TGTGCCAGCAGCCAGCAGGGGGGAGGCACTAATGAAAAACTGTTTTTT. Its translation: CASSQQGGGTNEKLFF.

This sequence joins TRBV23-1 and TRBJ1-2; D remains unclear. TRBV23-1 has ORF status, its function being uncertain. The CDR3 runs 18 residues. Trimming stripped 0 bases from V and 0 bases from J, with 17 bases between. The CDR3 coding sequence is TGCGCCAGCAGTCAATCTCACCGTCCGACAAGAGCTAACTATGGCTACACCTTC. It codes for CASSQSHRPTRANYGYTF.

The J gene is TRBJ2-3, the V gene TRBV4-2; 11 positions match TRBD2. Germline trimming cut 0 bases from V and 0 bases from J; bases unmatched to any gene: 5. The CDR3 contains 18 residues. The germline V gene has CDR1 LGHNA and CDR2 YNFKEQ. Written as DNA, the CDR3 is TGTGCCAGCAGCCAAGATGTAAGGACTAGCGGGAGCACAGATACGCAGTATTTT. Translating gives CASSQDVRTSGSTDTQYF.

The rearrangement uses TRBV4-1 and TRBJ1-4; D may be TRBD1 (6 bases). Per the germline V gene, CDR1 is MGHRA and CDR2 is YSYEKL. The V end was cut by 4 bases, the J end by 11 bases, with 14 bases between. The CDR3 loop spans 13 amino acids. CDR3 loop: CASSLEGGRKLFF. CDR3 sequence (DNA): TGCGCCAGCAGCCTAGAGGGGGGAAGGAAACTGTTTTTT.

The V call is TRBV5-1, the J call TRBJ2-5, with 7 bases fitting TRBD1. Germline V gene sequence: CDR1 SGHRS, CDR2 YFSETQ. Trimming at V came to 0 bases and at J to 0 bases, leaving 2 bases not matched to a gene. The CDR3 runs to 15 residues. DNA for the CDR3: TGCGCCAGCAGCTTGGCGACAGGGTACCAAGAGACCCAGTACTTC. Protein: CASSLATGYQETQYF.

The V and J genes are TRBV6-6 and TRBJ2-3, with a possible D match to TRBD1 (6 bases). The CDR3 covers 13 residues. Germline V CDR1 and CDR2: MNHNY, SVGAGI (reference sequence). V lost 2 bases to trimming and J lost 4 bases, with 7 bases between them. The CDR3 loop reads CASSYGGADTQYF. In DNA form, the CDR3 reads TGTGCCAGCAGTTACGGGGGCGCAGATACGCAGTATTTT.

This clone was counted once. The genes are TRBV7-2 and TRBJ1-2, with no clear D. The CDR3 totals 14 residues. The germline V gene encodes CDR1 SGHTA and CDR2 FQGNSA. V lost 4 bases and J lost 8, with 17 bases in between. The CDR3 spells CASSSPEERRGYTF. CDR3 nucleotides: TGTGCCAGCAGCTCACCGGAGGAGAGGCGAGGCTACACCTTC.

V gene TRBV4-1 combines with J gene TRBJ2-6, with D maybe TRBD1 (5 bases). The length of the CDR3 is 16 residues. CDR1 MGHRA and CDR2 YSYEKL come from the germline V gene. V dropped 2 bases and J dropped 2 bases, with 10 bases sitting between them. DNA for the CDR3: TGCGCCAGCAGCCAACACCAAGGGGCTGGGGCCAACGTCCTGACTTTC. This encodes CASSQHQGAGANVLTF.

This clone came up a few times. This chain's CDR3 is CASSLETTGLGNQPQHF. CDR3 sequence (DNA): TGTGCCAGCAGCTTAGAGACGACAGGGTTAGGCAATCAGCCCCAGCATTTT. V gene TRBV7-9 combines with J gene TRBJ1-5, with 7 nucleotides matching TRBD1. The CDR3 consists of 17 residues. Germline values: CDR1 SEHNR, CDR2 FQNEAQ (reference sequence). The trim removed 1 base at V and 2 bases at J, leaving 8 bases unmatched.

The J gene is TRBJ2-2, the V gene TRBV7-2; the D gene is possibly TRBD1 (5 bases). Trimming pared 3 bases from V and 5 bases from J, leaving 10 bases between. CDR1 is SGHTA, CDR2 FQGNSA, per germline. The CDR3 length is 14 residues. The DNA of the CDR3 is TGTGCCAGCAGCTTCAATAGGGGAACCGGGGAGCTGTTTTTT. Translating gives CASSFNRGTGELFF. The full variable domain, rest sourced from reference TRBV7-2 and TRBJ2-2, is GAGVSQSPSNKVTEKGKDVELRCDPISGHTALYWYRQSLGQGLEFLIYFQGNSAPDKSGLPSDRFSAERTGGSVSTLTIQRTQQEDSAVYLCASSFNRGTGELFFGEGSRLTVL.

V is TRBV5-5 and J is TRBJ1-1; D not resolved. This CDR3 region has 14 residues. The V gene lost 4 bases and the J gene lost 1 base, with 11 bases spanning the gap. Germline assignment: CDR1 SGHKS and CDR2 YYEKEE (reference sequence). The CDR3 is CASSRQLSNTEAFF. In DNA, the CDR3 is TGTGCCAGCAGCCGCCAACTCTCGAACACTGAAGCTTTCTTT.

CDR3 loop: CASSSRDTGELFF. In DNA form, the CDR3 reads TGTGCCAGCAGCTCCCGGGACACCGGGGAGCTGTTTTTT. The rearrangement uses TRBV7-3 and TRBJ2-2; no clear D. Looked up from germline, CDR1 is SGHTA and CDR2 is FQGTGA. With 4 bases removed from V and 3 bases from J, the gap between germline ends came to 6 bases. The CDR3 consists of 13 residues.

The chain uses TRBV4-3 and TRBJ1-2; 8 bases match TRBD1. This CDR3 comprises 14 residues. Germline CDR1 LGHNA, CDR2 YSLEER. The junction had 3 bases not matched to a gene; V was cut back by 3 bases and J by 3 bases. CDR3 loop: CASSQNRGDYGYTF. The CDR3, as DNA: TGCGCCAGCAGCCAGAACAGGGGGGACTATGGCTACACCTTC.

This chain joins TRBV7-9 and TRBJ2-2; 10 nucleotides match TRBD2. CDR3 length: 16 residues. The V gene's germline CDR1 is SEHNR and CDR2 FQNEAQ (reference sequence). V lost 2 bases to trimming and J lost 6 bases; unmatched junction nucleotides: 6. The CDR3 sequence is CASSLPAGGPAGELFF. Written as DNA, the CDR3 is TGTGCCAGCAGCTTACCAGCGGGGGGGCCGGCCGGGGAGCTGTTTTTT.

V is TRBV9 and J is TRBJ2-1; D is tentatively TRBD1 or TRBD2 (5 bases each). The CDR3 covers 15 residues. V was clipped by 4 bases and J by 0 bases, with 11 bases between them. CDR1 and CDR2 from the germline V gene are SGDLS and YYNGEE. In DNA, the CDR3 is TGTGCCAGCAGCCCCCGGGGCAACTCCTACAATGAGCAGTTCTTC. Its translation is CASSPRGNSYNEQFF.

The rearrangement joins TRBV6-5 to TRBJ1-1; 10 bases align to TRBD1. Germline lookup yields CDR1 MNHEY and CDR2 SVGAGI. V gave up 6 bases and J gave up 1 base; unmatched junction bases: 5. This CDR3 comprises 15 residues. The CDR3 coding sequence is TGTGCCAGCAGCGGGACAGGGGCCCCGAACACTGAAGCTTTCTTT. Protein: CASSGTGAPNTEAFF.

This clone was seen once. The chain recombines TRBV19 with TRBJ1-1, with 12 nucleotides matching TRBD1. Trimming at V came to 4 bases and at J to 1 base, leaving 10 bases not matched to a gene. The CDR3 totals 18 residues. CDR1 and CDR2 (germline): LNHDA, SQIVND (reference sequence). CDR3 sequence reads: CASSNGRGQGAGNTEAFF. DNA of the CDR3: TGTGCCAGTAGTAATGGGAGGGGACAGGGGGCTGGGAACACTGAAGCTTTCTTT.

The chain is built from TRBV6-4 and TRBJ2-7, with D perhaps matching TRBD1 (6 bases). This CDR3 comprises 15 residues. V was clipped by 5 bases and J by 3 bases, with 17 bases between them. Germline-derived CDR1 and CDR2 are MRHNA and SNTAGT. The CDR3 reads CASSLEAGVGYEQYF. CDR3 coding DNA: TGTGCCAGCAGTCTAGAGGCAGGGGTCGGCTACGAGCAGTACTTC.

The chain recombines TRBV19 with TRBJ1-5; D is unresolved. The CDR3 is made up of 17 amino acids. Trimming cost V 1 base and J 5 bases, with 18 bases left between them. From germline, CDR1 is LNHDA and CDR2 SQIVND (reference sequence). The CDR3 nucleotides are TGTGCCAGTAGTATAGGATTGGTCAGGTCGGGCGATCAGCCCCAGCATTTT. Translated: CASSIGLVRSGDQPQHF.

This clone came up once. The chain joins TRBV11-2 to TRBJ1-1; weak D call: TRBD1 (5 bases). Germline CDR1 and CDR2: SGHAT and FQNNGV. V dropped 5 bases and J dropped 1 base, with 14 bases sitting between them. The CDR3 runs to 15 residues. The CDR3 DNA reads TGTGCCAGCAGCCCTGCGGGACTCCAGAACACTGAAGCTTTCTTT. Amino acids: CASSPAGLQNTEAFF.

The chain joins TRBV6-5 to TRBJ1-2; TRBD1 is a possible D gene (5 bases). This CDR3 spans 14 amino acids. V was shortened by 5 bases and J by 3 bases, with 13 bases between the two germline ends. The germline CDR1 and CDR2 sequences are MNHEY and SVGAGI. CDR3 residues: CASSRGRGDYGYTF. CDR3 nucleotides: TGTGCCAGCAGTCGAGGCCGAGGGGACTATGGCTACACCTTC.

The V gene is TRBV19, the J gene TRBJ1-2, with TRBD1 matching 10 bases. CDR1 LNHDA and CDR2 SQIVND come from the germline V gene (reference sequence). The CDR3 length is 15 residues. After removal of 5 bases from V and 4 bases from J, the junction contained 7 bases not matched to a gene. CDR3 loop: CASSGDRGVSYGYTF. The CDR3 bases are TGTGCCAGTAGTGGGGACAGGGGCGTTAGCTATGGCTACACCTTC.

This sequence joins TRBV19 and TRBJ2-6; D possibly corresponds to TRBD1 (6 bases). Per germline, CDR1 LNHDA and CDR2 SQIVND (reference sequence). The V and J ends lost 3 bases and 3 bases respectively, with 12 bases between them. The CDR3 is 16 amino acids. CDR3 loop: CASSISGARGANVLTF. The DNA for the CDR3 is TGTGCCAGTAGTATTTCAGGGGCGCGTGGGGCCAACGTCCTGACTTTC. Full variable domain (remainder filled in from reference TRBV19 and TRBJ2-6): DGGITQSPKYLFRKEGQNVTLSCEQNLNHDAMYWYRQDPGQGLRLIYYSQIVNDFQKGDIAEGYSVSREKKESFPLTVTSAQKNPTAFYLCASSISGARGANVLTFGAGSRLTVL.